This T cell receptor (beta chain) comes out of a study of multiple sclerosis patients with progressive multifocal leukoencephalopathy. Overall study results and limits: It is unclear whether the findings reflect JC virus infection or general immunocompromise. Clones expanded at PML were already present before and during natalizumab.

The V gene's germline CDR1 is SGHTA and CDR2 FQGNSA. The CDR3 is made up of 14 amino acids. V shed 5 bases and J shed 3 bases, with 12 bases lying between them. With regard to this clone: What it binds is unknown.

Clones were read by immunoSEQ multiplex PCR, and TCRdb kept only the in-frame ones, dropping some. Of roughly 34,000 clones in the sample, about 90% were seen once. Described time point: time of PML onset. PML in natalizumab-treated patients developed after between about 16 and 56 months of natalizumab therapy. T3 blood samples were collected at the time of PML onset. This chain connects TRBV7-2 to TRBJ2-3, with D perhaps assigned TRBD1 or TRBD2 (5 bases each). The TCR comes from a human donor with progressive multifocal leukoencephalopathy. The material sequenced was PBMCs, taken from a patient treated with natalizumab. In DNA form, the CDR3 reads TGTGCCAGCAGCGTGGGGGTGGGGACAGATACGCAGTATTTT. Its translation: CASSVGVGTDTQYF.